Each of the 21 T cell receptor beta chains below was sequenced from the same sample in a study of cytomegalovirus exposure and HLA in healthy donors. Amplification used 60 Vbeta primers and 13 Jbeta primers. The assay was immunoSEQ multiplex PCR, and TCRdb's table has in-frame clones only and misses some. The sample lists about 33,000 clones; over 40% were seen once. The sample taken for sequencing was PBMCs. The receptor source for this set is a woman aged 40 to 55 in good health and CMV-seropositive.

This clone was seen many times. Written as DNA, the CDR3 is TGTGCCAGCAGTGTTCTAGCGGGGGGCACAGATACGCAGTATTTT. Translated: CASSVLAGGTDTQYF. The chain joins TRBV6-4 to TRBJ2-3, with 10 bases that match TRBD2. Germline assignment: CDR1 MRHNA and CDR2 SNTAGT. Trimming took 4 bases from V and 1 from J; bases not matched to a gene: 2. This CDR3 is built from 15 residues.

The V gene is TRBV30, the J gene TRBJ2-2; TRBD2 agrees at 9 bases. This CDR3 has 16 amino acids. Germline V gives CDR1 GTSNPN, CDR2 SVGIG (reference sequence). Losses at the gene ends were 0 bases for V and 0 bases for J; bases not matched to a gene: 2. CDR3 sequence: CAWSVQRGANTGELFF. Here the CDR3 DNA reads TGTGCCTGGAGTGTACAGCGGGGGGCGAACACCGGGGAGCTGTTTTTT.

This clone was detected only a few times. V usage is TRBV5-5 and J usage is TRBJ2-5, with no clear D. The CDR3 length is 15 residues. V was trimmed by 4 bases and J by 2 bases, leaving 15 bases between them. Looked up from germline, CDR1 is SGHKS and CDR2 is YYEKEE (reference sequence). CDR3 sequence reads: CASSPFPTSQETQYF. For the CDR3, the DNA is TGTGCCAGCAGCCCCTTCCCCACTTCGCAAGAGACCCAGTACTTC. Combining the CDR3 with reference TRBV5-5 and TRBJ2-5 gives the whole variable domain DAGVTQSPTHLIKTRGQQVTLRCSPISGHKSVSWYQQVLGQGPQFIFQYYEKEERGRGNFPDRFSARQFPNYSSELNVNALLLGDSALYLCASSPFPTSQETQYFGPGTRLLVL.

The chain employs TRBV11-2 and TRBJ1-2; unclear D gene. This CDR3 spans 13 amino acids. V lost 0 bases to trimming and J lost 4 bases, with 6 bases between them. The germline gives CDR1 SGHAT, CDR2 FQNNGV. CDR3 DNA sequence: TGTGCCAGCAGCTTAGATCTTTCCTATGGCTACACCTTC. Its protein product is CASSLDLSYGYTF.

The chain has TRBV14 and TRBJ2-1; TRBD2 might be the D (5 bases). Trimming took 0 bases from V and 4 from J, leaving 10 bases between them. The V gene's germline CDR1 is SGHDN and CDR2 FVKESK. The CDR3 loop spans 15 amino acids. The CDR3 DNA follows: TGTGCCAGCAGCCAAGACCTTAGCGCGTACAATGAGCAGTTCTTC. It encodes CASSQDLSAYNEQFF. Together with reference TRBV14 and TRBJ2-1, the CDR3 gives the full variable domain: EAGVTQFPSHSVIEKGQTVTLRCDPISGHDNLYWYRRVMGKEIKFLLHFVKESKQDESGMPNNRFLAERTGGTYSTLKVQPAELEDSGVYFCASSQDLSAYNEQFFGPGTRLTVL.

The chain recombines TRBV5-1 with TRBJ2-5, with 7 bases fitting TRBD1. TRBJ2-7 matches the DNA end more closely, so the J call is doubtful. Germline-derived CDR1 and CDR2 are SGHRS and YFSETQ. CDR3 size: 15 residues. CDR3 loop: CASSSTTGQRYEQYF. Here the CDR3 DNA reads TGCGCCAGCAGTTCTACCACGGGACAGCGATACGAGCAGTACTTC.

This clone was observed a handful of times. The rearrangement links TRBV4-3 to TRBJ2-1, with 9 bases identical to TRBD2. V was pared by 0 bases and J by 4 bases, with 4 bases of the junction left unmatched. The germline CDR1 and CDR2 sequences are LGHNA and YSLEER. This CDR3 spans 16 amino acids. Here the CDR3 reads CASSQESGGTYNEQFF. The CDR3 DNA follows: TGCGCCAGCAGCCAAGAAAGCGGGGGGACTTACAATGAGCAGTTCTTC.

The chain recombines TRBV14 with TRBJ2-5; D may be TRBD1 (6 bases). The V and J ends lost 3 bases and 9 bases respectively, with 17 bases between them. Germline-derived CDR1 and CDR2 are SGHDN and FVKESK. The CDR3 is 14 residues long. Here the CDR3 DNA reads TGTGCCAGCAGCCAGACAGGTTATTGGAGAGCCCAGTACTTC. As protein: CASSQTGYWRAQYF.

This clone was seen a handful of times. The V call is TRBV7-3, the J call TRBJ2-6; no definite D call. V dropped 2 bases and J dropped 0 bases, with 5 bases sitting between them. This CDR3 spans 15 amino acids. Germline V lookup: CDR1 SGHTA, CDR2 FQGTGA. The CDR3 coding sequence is TGTGCCAGCAGCTTAGGTAGCTCTGGGGCCAACGTCCTGACTTTC. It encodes CASSLGSSGANVLTF. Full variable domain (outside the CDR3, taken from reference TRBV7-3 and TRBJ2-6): GAGVSQTPSNKVTEKGKYVELRCDPISGHTALYWYRQSLGQGPEFLIYFQGTGAADDSGLPNDRFFAVRPEGSVSTLKIQRTERGDSAVYLCASSLGSSGANVLTFGAGSRLTVL.

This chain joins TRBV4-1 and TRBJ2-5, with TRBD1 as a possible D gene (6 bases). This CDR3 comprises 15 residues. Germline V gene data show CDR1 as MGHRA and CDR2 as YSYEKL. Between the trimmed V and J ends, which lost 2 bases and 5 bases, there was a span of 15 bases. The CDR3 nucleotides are TGCGCCAGCAGCCAAAATAACAGGGTGGGGGAGACCCAGTACTTC. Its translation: CASSQNNRVGETQYF.

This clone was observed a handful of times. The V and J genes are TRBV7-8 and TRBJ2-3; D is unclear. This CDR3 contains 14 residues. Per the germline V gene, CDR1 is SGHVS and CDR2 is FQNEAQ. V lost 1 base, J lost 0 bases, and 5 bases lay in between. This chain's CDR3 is CASSLGASTDTQYF. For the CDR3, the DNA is TGTGCCAGCAGCTTAGGAGCTAGCACAGATACGCAGTATTTT.

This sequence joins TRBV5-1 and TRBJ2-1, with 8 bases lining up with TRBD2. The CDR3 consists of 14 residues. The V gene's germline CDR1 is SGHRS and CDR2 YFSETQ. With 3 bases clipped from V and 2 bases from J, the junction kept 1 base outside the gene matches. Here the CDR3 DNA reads TGCGCCAGCAGCTCCGGGGGGGCCTACAATGAGCAGTTCTTC. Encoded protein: CASSSGGAYNEQFF.

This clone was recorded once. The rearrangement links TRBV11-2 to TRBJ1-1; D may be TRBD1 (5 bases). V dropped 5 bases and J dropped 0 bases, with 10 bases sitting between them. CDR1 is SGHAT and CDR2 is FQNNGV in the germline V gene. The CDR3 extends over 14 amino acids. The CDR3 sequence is CASSTTAMNTEAFF. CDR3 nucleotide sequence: TGTGCCAGCAGCACGACAGCCATGAACACTGAAGCTTTCTTT.

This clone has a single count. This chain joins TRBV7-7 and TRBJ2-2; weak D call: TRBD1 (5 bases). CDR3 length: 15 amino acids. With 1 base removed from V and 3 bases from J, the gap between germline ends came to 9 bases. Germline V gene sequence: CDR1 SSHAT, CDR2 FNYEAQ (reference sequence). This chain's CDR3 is CASSLGGADTGELFF. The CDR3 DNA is TGTGCCAGCAGCTTAGGGGGCGCGGACACCGGGGAGCTGTTTTTT. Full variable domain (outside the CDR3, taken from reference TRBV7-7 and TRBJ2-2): GAGVSQSPRYKVTKRGQDVTLRCDPISSHATLYWYQQALGQGPEFLTYFNYEAQPDKSGLPSDRFSAERPEGSISTLTIQRTEQRDSAMYRCASSLGGADTGELFFGEGSRLTVL.

The CDR3 DNA reads TGTGCCAGCAGTTTAGAGGGAAAGTATCATTCACCCCTCCACTTT. It yields the protein CASSLEGKYHSPLHF. The rearrangement links TRBV27 to TRBJ1-6; D not resolved. The CDR3 length is 15 residues. Trimming stripped 2 bases from V and 8 bases from J, with 13 bases between. Per the germline V gene, CDR1 is MNHEY and CDR2 is SMNVEV (reference sequence).

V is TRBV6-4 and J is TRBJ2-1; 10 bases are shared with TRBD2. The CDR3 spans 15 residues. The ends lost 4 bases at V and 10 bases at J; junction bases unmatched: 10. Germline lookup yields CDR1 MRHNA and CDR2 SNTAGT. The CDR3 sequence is CASSVSASGGGEQFF. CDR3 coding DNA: TGTGCCAGCAGTGTCTCGGCTAGCGGGGGCGGCGAGCAGTTCTTC.

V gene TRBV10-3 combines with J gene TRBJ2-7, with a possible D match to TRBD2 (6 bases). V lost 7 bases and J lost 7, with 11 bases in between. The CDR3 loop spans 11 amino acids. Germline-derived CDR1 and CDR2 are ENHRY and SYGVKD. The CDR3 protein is CAIKDRGEQYF. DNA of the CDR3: TGTGCCATCAAAGACCGGGGGGAGCAGTACTTC.

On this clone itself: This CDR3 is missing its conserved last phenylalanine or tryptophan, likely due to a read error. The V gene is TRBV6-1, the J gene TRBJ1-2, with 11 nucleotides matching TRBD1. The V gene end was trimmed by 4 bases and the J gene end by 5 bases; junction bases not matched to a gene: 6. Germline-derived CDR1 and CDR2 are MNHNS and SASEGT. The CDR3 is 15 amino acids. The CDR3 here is CASSAGTGGAYGYTV. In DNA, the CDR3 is TGTGCCAGCAGTGCCGGGACAGGGGGAGCTTATGGCTACACCGTC.

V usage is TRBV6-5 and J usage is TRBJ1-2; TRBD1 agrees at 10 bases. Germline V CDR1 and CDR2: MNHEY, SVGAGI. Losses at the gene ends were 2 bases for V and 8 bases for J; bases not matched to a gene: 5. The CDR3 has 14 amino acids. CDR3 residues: CASSYLTGGGGYTF. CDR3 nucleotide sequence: TGTGCCAGCAGTTACCTGACAGGGGGCGGCGGCTACACCTTC.

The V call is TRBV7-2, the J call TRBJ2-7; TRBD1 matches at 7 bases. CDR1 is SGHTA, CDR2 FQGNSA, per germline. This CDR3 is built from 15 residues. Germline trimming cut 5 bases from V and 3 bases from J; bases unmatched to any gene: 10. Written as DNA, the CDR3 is TGTGCCAGCAGCCGAACAGGGGATTTGGGCTACGAGCAGTACTTC. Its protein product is CASSRTGDLGYEQYF.

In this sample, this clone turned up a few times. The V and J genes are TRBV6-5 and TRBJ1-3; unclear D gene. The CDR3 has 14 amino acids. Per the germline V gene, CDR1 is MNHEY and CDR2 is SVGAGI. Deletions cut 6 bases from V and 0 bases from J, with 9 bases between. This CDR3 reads CASSRGSSGNTIYF. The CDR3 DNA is TGTGCCAGCAGCCGAGGAAGCTCTGGAAACACCATATATTTT.